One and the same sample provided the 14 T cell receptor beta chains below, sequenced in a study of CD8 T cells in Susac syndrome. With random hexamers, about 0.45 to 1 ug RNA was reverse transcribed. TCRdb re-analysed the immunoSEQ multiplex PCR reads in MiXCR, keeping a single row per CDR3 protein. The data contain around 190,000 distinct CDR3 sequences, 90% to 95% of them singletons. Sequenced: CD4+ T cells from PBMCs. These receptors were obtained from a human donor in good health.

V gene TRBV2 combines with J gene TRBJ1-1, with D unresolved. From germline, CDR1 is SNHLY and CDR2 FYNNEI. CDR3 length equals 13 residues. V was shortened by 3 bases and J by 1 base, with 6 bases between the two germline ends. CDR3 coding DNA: TGTGCCAGCAGTGAGAGACGGAACACTGAAGCTTTCTTT. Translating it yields CASSERRNTEAFF.

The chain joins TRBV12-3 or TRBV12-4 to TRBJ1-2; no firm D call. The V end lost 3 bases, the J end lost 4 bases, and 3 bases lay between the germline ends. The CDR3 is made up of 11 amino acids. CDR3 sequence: CASSLGYGYTF. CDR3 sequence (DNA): TGTGCCAGCAGTTTGGGCTATGGCTACACCTTC.

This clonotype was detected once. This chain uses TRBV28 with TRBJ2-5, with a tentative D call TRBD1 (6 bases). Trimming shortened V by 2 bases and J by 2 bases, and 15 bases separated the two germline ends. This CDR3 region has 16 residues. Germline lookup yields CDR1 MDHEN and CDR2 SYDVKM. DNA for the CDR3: TGTGCCAGCAGTTTAATAGGGGGAGAAAGACAAGAGACCCAGTACTTC. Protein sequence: CASSLIGGERQETQYF.

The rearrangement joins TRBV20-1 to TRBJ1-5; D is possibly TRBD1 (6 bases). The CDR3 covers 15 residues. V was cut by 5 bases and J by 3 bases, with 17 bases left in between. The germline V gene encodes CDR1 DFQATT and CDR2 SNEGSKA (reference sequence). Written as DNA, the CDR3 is TGCAGTGCTGGAGGGGGGCCGGGGGCCAATCAGCCCCAGCATTTT. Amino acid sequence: CSAGGGPGANQPQHF.

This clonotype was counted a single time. The CDR3 is CASRRGTSSSGTQYF. In DNA, the CDR3 is TGTGCCAGCAGAAGGGGGACTAGCTCCTCCGGGACCCAGTACTTC. This sequence joins TRBV7-2 and TRBJ2-5; TRBD2 matches 9 bases. The germline gives CDR1 SGHTA, CDR2 FQGNSA. The junction had 12 bases not matched to a gene; V was cut back by 6 bases and J by 7 bases. The length of the CDR3 is 15 residues.

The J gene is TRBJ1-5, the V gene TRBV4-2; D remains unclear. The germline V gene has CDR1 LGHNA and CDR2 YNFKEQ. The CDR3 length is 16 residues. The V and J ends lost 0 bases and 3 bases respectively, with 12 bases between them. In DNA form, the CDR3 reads TGTGCCAGCAGCCAAGATGAGGCGGGCTTCAATCAGCCCCAGCATTTT. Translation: CASSQDEAGFNQPQHF.

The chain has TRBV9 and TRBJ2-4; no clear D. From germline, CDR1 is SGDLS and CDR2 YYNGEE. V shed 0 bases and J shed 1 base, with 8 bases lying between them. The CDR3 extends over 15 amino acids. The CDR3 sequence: CASSVGNSAKNIQYF. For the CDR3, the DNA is TGTGCCAGCAGCGTAGGTAACAGCGCCAAAAACATTCAGTACTTC.

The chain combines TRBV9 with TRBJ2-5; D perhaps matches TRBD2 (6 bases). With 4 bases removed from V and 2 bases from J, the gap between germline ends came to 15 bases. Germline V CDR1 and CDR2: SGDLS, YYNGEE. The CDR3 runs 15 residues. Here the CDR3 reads CASSLGGARQETQYF. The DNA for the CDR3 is TGTGCCAGCAGCCTCGGGGGAGCAAGACAAGAGACCCAGTACTTC.

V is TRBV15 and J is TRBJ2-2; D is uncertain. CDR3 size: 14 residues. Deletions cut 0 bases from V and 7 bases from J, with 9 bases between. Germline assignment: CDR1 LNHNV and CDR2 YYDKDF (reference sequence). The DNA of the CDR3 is TGTGCCACCAGCAGAGATCGCCGACGCGGGGAGCTGTTTTTT. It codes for CATSRDRRRGELFF.

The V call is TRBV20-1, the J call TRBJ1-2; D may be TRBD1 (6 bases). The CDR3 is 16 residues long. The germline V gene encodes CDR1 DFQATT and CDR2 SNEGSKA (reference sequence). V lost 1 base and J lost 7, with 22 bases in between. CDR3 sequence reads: CSARGEGGARYRGYTF. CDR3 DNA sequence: TGCAGTGCTAGAGGAGAAGGGGGGGCGCGATATCGTGGCTACACCTTC.

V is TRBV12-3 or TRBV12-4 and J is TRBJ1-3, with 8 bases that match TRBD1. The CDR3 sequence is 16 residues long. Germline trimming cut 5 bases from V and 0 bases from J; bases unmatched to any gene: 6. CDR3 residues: CASSTDRAFSGNTIYF. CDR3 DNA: TGTGCCAGCAGTACGGACAGGGCGTTCTCTGGAAACACCATATATTTT.

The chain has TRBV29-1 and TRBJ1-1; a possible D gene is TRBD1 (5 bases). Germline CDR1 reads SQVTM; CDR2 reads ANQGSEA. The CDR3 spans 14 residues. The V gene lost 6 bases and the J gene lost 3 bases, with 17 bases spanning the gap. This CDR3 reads CSVSGGVGDTEAFF. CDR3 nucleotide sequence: TGCAGCGTGTCAGGAGGGGTGGGGGACACTGAAGCTTTCTTT.

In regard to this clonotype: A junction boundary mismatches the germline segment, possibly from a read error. Written as DNA, the CDR3 is TGTCCCATCAGTGAGTCGGCCAGGGAGGGTTCACCCCTCCACTTT. It yields the protein CPISESAREGSPLHF. The V and J genes are TRBV10-3 and TRBJ1-6; weak D call: TRBD1 (5 bases). The germline V gene has CDR1 ENHRY and CDR2 SYGVKD. This CDR3 contains 15 residues.

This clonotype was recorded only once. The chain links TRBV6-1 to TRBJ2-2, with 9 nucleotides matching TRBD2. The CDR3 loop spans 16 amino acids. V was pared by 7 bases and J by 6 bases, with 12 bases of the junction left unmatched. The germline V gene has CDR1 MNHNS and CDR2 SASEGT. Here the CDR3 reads CASNSVAGAPPGELFF. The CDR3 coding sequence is TGTGCCAGCAACTCGGTAGCGGGGGCCCCACCCGGGGAGCTGTTTTTT.